This T cell receptor (beta chain) was retrieved from a study of cytomegalovirus exposure and HLA in healthy donors. Use of 60 Vbeta and 13 Jbeta primers characterized the PCR. Generated by immunoSEQ multiplex PCR, the TCRdb table keeps only in-frame clones and is missing some. The sample has roughly 80,000 clones, roughly 80% seen once. Overall study findings and caveats: The study listed around 150 cytomegalovirus-associated TCR beta chains.

A remark on this clone: Its target is unknown.

Germline V gene data show CDR1 as MNHNY and CDR2 as SVGAGI (reference sequence). Germline trimming cut 6 bases from V and 5 bases from J; bases unmatched to any gene: 12. The CDR3 spans 15 residues. This rearrangement joins TRBV6-6 to TRBJ2-7, with 8 bases lining up with TRBD1. This TCR was recovered from a male donor in good health and CMV-seronegative. The sequencing input was PBMCs. The CDR3 nucleotides are TGTGCCAGCAGCCTATCCGGACAGGGTCCCAACGAGCAGTACTTC. This encodes CASSLSGQGPNEQYF.